These T cell receptor beta chains were read from a single sample in a study of shared clonotypes between healthy human individuals. Assay: immunoSEQ multiplex PCR; the TCRdb copy retains only in-frame clones and omits some. The profile covers about 1 million clones, with about 75% appearing a single time and around 1.5% taken by the ten largest. What was sequenced was memory CD4+ T cells sorted from blood. Every receptor here comes from a man between 18 and 29 years old in good health. Each CDR3 is given with its conserved first and last residue. Fields, in order: clone size, V gene, D gene, J gene, CDR3 DNA, CDR3 protein. A D gene is named only where the DNA matches it firmly. Part of the rows lack a size; the others show once, few, many or a class for expanded clones.

abundance: .; v_gene: TRBV6-6; d_gene: .; j_gene: TRBJ2-3; CDR3nt: TGTGCCAACAGGAAAGAGAACACAGATACGCAGTATTTT; CDR3aa: CANRKENTDTQYF
abundance: .; v_gene: TRBV5-1; d_gene: .; j_gene: TRBJ1-1; CDR3nt: TGCGCCAGCAGCTTGGGGGGACACAACACTGAAGCTTTCTTT; CDR3aa: CASSLGGHNTEAFF
abundance: once; v_gene: TRBV7-6; d_gene: TRBD2; j_gene: TRBJ2-5; CDR3nt: TGTGCCAGCAGCTTAGGGTTGGCTAGCGGGATGGAGACCCAGTACTTC; CDR3aa: CASSLGLASGMETQYF
abundance: .; v_gene: TRBV19; d_gene: .; j_gene: TRBJ2-7; CDR3nt: TGTGCCAGTAGTATAGGCAGGGCCTACGAGCAGTACTTC; CDR3aa: CASSIGRAYEQYF
abundance: .; v_gene: TRBV28; d_gene: .; j_gene: TRBJ1-2; CDR3nt: TGTGCCAGCAGTACTTTGGGGGGTCTCTATGGCTACACCTTC; CDR3aa: CASSTLGGLYGYTF
abundance: .; v_gene: TRBV7-2; d_gene: .; j_gene: TRBJ2-2; CDR3nt: TGTGCCAGCAGCCCTTACACCGGGGAGCTGTTTTTT; CDR3aa: CASSPYTGELFF
abundance: .; v_gene: TRBV11-2; d_gene: .; j_gene: TRBJ1-1; CDR3nt: TGTGCCAGCAGCAGGGGGTCGGGCACTGAAGCTTTCTTT; CDR3aa: CASSRGSGTEAFF
abundance: .; v_gene: TRBV10-3; d_gene: TRBD2; j_gene: TRBJ2-7; CDR3nt: TGTGCCATCAGGCCAGCGGGAGGGCATGGGGAGCAGTACTTC; CDR3aa: CAIRPAGGHGEQYF
abundance: .; v_gene: TRBV7-3; d_gene: .; j_gene: TRBJ2-3; CDR3nt: TGTGCCAGCAGCTTAACGGGAGATACGCAGTATTTT; CDR3aa: CASSLTGDTQYF
abundance: few; v_gene: TRBV6-5; d_gene: .; j_gene: TRBJ2-1; CDR3nt: TGTGCCAGCAGTGCCAAGGGCTACAATGAGCAGTTCTTC; CDR3aa: CASSAKGYNEQFF
abundance: .; v_gene: TRBV30; d_gene: .; j_gene: TRBJ1-1; CDR3nt: TGTGCCTGGAGTAAGGACAGAGTCACTGAAGCTTTCTTT; CDR3aa: CAWSKDRVTEAFF
abundance: .; v_gene: TRBV9; d_gene: .; j_gene: TRBJ2-3; CDR3nt: TGTGCCAGCAGCGTAGTTTTGGTAGGGACTAGCACAGATACGCAGTATTTT; CDR3aa: CASSVVLVGTSTDTQYF
abundance: .; v_gene: TRBV7-2; d_gene: TRBD2; j_gene: TRBJ2-3; CDR3nt: TGTGCCAGCAGCTTAGTGTCTAGCGGGGGGAGCACATATACGCAGTATTTT; CDR3aa: CASSLVSSGGSTYTQYF